One sample yielded the 18 T cell receptor beta chains listed below, sequenced in a study of blood T cell repertoires in COVID-19 (dated by TCRdb to about 2020). Library preparation used the immunoSEQ multiplex PCR assay. In its TCRdb copy, this immuneACCESS table keeps in-frame sequences only and misses some clones. Where compared with another copy, unresolved V genes explain less than half of these, and the others have no known cause. The table for this sample lists about 120,000 clones; approximately 87% of them were counted only once. The top ten clones comprise about 2% of the sample. The sample consisted of peripheral blood. The receptors stem from a woman in her 50s with acute or convalescent COVID-19.

The chain recombines TRBV2 with TRBJ1-1; D call uncertain. Germline loops: CDR1 SNHLY, CDR2 FYNNEI. This CDR3 comprises 16 residues. Trimming left V 2 bases short and J 4 bases short, with 17 bases between. CDR3 residues: CASSETSGSRGTEAFF. The DNA of the CDR3 is TGTGCCAGCAGTGAAACGTCGGGGAGTAGAGGCACTGAAGCTTTCTTT. The variable domain in full, with the rest retrieved from reference TRBV2 and TRBJ1-1, is EPEVTQTPSHQVTQMGQEVILRCVPISNHLYFYWYRQILGQKVEFLVSFYNNEISEKSEIFDDQFSVERPDGSNFTLKIRSTKLEDSAMYFCASSETSGSRGTEAFFGQGTRLTVV.

This chain uses TRBV3-1 (or the pseudogene TRBV3-2) with TRBJ1-2; 8 nucleotides align to TRBD1. Germline CDR1 and CDR2: LGHDT and YNNKEL (reference sequence). V was clipped by 8 bases and J by 2 bases; unmatched bases: 10. This CDR3 is built from 15 residues. The CDR3 loop reads CASSLTTGGNYGYTF. The CDR3 DNA reads as TGTGCCAGCTCCCTGACCACAGGGGGGAACTATGGCTACACCTTC.

As DNA, the CDR3 is TGTGCCATTTTCTCCGGGACAGGTTCCTACGAGCAGTACTTC. Translated, it gives CAIFSGTGSYEQYF. The genes are TRBV10-3 and TRBJ2-7; TRBD1 agrees at 8 bases. The J segment lost 1 base and the V segment lost 9 bases, leaving 8 bases of the junction unmatched. The CDR3 runs 14 residues. Germline V gives CDR1 ENHRY, CDR2 SYGVKD.

The chain couples TRBV18 to TRBJ2-7; D is possibly TRBD2 (5 bases). This CDR3 spans 14 amino acids. Trimming stripped 1 base from V and 2 bases from J, with 9 bases between. The germline V gene encodes CDR1 KGHSH and CDR2 LQKENI. CDR3 sequence reads: CASSPQLGPYEQYF. The CDR3 nucleotides are TGTGCCAGCTCACCACAACTAGGTCCCTACGAGCAGTACTTC.

The chain employs TRBV7-9 and TRBJ1-1, with D possibly TRBD1 on 5 matching bases. The germline CDR1 and CDR2 sequences are SEHNR and FQNEAQ (reference sequence). The length of the CDR3 is 16 residues. Trimming pared 5 bases from V and 0 bases from J, leaving 16 bases between. For the CDR3, the DNA is TGTGCCAGCAGCCGCCGGGGGGTAGGGATGAACACTGAAGCTTTCTTT. Protein product: CASSRRGVGMNTEAFF.

The CDR3 nucleotides read TGTGCCAGCAGTACCCGCGGGGACAATGAGCAGTTCTTC. Amino acids: CASSTRGDNEQFF. V gene TRBV6-2 or TRBV6-3 combines with J gene TRBJ2-1, with D possibly TRBD2 on 6 matching bases. V lost 5 bases, J lost 5 bases, and 10 bases lay in between. The CDR3 covers 13 residues. CDR1 is MNHEY and CDR2 is SVGEGT in the germline V gene.

The rearrangement links TRBV7-2 to TRBJ1-4, with 8 bases aligning to TRBD1. This CDR3 is 15 amino acids long. The ends lost 5 bases at V and 7 bases at J; junction bases unmatched: 9. Germline V lookup: CDR1 SGHTA, CDR2 FQGNSA. CDR3 bases: TGTGCCAGCAGCAATTCAGGGACAGGAAGTGAAAAACTGTTTTTT. Translated: CASSNSGTGSEKLFF.

This chain links TRBV18 with TRBJ1-3; TRBD1 aligns across 9 bases. J was trimmed by 7 bases and V by 4 bases; bases with no gene match: 2. There are 13 residues in the CDR3. The germline V gene encodes CDR1 KGHSH and CDR2 LQKENI. CDR3 DNA: TGTGCCAGCTCACAAGGACAGGGGAACACCATATATTTT. This encodes CASSQGQGNTIYF.

The CDR3 reads CASTSGSRGDTQYF. CDR3 in DNA: TGTGCCAGTACTAGCGGGAGTAGGGGAGATACGCAGTATTTT. The V call is TRBV19, the J call TRBJ2-3, with 10 positions matching TRBD2. Unmatched junction bases numbered 6, after V lost 7 bases and J lost 5 bases. Germline V gives CDR1 LNHDA, CDR2 SQIVND (reference sequence). CDR3 size: 14 residues.

This clone has just one count. The rearrangement joins TRBV18 to TRBJ2-7, with D perhaps TRBD2 (7 bases). This CDR3 region has 13 residues. With 0 bases removed from V and 5 bases from J, the gap between germline ends came to 8 bases. CDR1 and CDR2 (germline): KGHSH, LQKENI. The CDR3 reads CASSPPGGHEQYF. In nucleotides, the CDR3 is TGTGCCAGCTCACCACCCGGGGGGCACGAGCAGTACTTC.

This clone turned up a few times. The chain employs TRBV28 and TRBJ2-7; D is perhaps TRBD2 (5 bases). From germline, CDR1 is MDHEN and CDR2 SYDVKM. There are 14 residues in the CDR3. V lost 5 bases to trimming and J lost 4 bases, with 15 bases between them. The CDR3 reads CASSLRGLRYEQYF. DNA for the CDR3: TGTGCCAGCAGTCTACGAGGACTCCGATACGAGCAGTACTTC.

CDR3 nucleotide sequence: TGTGCCAGCAGCCTCGACGGGGTTGGGGGCTACACCTTC. Residues: CASSLDGVGGYTF. The rearrangement uses TRBV7-2 and TRBJ1-2; no clear D gene. The germline V gene has CDR1 SGHTA and CDR2 FQGNSA. Trimming cost V 5 bases and J 8 bases, with 15 bases left between them. CDR3 length equals 13 residues. The complete variable domain, with remaining parts taken from reference TRBV7-2 and TRBJ1-2, reads GAGVSQSPSNKVTEKGKDVELRCDPISGHTALYWYRQSLGQGLEFLIYFQGNSAPDKSGLPSDRFSAERTGGSVSTLTIQRTQQEDSAVYLCASSLDGVGGYTFGSGTRLTVV.

This sequence joins TRBV30 and TRBJ2-7, with 10 bases fitting TRBD2. The germline V gene has CDR1 GTSNPN and CDR2 SVGIG (reference sequence). There are 14 residues in the CDR3. The V segment lost 7 bases and the J segment 3 bases; nucleotides outside the gene matches: 9. CDR3 bases: TGTGCCTCCACCGGGACTAGCGTTTACTACGAGCAGTACTTC. This codes for CASTGTSVYYEQYF. Based on the CDR3 plus reference TRBV30 and TRBJ2-7, the full variable domain is SQTIHQWPATLVQPVGSPLSLECTVEGTSNPNLYWYRQAAGRGLQLLFYSVGIGQISSEVPQNLSASRPQDRQFILSSKKLLLSDSGFYLCASTGTSVYYEQYFGPGTRLTVT.

This clone appeared a single time. The rearrangement uses TRBV6-2 or TRBV6-3 and TRBJ1-2; TRBD1 matches at 7 bases. J lost 5 bases, V lost 6 bases, and 9 bases had no gene match. Per germline, CDR1 MNHEY and CDR2 SVGEGT. The CDR3 spans 14 residues. The DNA of the CDR3 is TGTGCCAGCAGCTGGGGACAGCTCGATTATGGCTACACCTTC. Encoded protein: CASSWGQLDYGYTF.

The chain uses TRBV7-9 and TRBJ1-1; TRBD1 might be the D (6 bases). Trimming stripped 9 bases from V and 1 base from J, with 9 bases between. CDR1 SEHNR and CDR2 FQNEAQ come from the germline V gene (reference sequence). The CDR3 is 12 amino acids. The CDR3 loop is CASTGQNTEAFF. The CDR3 nucleotides read TGTGCCAGTACGGGACAGAACACTGAAGCTTTCTTT.

This chain connects TRBV30 to TRBJ2-2; no reliable D call. CDR3 length equals 13 residues. The germline gives CDR1 GTSNPN, CDR2 SVGIG (reference sequence). The V end was cut by 0 bases, the J end by 4 bases, with 6 bases between. This CDR3 reads CAWSVLSTGELFF. The CDR3 nucleotides read TGTGCCTGGAGTGTTCTATCCACCGGGGAGCTGTTTTTT.

This clone occurred a few times. In the same sample, other DNA sequences code for this CDR3. The chain uses TRBV2 and TRBJ2-5; perhaps TRBD2 as D (6 bases). The ends were cut back, 4 bases at V and 4 bases at J, with 7 bases in the middle. From germline, CDR1 is SNHLY and CDR2 FYNNEI. The CDR3 length is 12 residues. Here the CDR3 reads CASSGSGETQYF. For the CDR3, the DNA is TGTGCCAGCAGTGGTAGCGGAGAGACCCAGTACTTC. Complete variable domain (other parts from reference TRBV2 and TRBJ2-5): EPEVTQTPSHQVTQMGQEVILRCVPISNHLYFYWYRQILGQKVEFLVSFYNNEISEKSEIFDDQFSVERPDGSNFTLKIRSTKLEDSAMYFCASSGSGETQYFGPGTRLLVL.

This clone was picked up one time. J is TRBJ1-3 and V is TRBV11-3; possibly TRBD1 for D (5 bases). Germline V gives CDR1 SGHNT, CDR2 YENEEA. CDR3 length: 15 residues. Trimming stripped 0 bases from V and 0 bases from J, with 6 bases between. CDR3 bases: TGTGCCAGCAGCTTAGATGACAGCTCTGGAAACACCATATATTTT. It codes for CASSLDDSSGNTIYF.